Described below is a single T cell receptor (beta chain) sequence and its context. The antigen remains undetermined. The data derive from a study of shared clonotypes between healthy human individuals. Study-wide results and caveats: Represented diversity (both genetic and exposure-history) was limited by the small number of donors. Only blood was sampled; tissue repertoires likely differ.

The study ran the assay at deep level. Sequencing used immunoSEQ multiplex PCR; TCRdb keeps in-frame clones, though not all of them. The table shows over 400,000 clones, with 70% to 80% occurring only once. All of the donors resided in Nashville, Tennessee, and each was a Caucasian adult. CDR1 is MNHEY, CDR2 SMNVEV, per germline (reference sequence). V shed 6 bases and J shed 7 bases, with 17 bases lying between them. This CDR3 is 14 amino acids long. This sequence joins TRBV27 and TRBJ2-3, with a weak D call TRBD2 (6 bases). Source material: PBMCs. This clonotype was sampled from a woman in her thirties or forties in good health. Some clones in this sample may be carry-over from other donors' samples. The CDR3 sequence: CASSALGLAYTQYF. CDR3 in DNA: TGTGCCAGCAGCGCCTTGGGGCTAGCGTATACGCAGTATTTT.